The T cell receptor beta chain under discussion was sequenced for a study of chemoradiotherapy in HPV16-positive cancers. On the study more broadly: Candidate HPV-specific clones and shared TCR motifs came from two HPV16-positive patients. General study points: For HPV16-positive patients, expanding HPV-responsive T cells associated with longer recurrence-free survival. Candidate HPV-specific clones and E7-related TCR motifs grew in tumor during treatment.

Libraries were prepared by immunoSEQ multiplex PCR; TCRdb keeps only in-frame clonotypes and omits some of them. Among 1,200 to 1,500 clones listed, 72% were seen once. The CDR3 is 13 residues long. CDR1 and CDR2 (germline): MNHEY, SVGAGI. Deletions cut 6 bases from V and 1 base from J, with 7 bases between. Comment on this clone: The antigen remains unidentified.

This receptor was identified in a human donor with HPV-associated anogenital cancer. The V gene is TRBV6-5, the J gene TRBJ1-3; D call uncertain. The sample here was tumor tissue, taken from a patient who underwent chemoradiotherapy. The CDR3 is CASRLHSGNTIYF. The CDR3 DNA reads as TGTGCCAGCAGGTTGCATTCTGGAAACACCATATATTTT.